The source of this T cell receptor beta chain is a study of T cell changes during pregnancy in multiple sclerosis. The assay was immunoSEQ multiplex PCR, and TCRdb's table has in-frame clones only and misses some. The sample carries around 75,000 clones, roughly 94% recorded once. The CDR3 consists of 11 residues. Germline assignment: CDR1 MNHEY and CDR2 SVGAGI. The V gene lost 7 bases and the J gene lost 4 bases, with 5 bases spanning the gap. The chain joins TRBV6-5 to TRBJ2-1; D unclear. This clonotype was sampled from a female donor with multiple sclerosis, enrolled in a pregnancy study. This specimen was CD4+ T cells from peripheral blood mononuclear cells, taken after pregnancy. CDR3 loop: CASNNYNEQFF. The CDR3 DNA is TGTGCCAGCAACAATTACAATGAGCAGTTCTTC.